Below, 19 T cell receptor beta chains from the same sample are listed, as sequenced in a study of Graves' ophthalmopathy and Graves' hyperthyroidism listed by TCRdb under 2018. The listed sequencing device is Illumina HiSeq 2000. TCR beta CDR3 regions were amplified from RNA transcripts for repertoire sequencing. HTBI primers and the Qiagen OneStep RT-PCR kit were used in a first-round RT-PCR, which was followed by a second-round multiplex PCR, size selection and purification. TCRdb reprocessing: public reads trimmed at Q25 with fastp, clones called with MiXCR, in-frame beta chains kept. A single entry per CDR3 protein holds the most common genes and DNA from its merged rows. This sample comprises 500,000 to 700,000 distinct CDR3 sequences, 35% to 40% of them detected only once. The top ten hold about 4% of the sample. Material: peripheral blood or thyroid tissue (not recorded which). Receptors originate from an adult man with Graves' hyperthyroidism.

The rearrangement uses TRBV28 and TRBJ2-7; 9 bases are a match to TRBD1. CDR1 MDHEN and CDR2 SYDVKM come from the germline V gene. This CDR3 comprises 11 residues. CDR3 residues: CSSDRGREQYF. The CDR3 DNA reads as TGTTCATCGGACAGGGGCCGCGAGCAGTACTTC.

The V gene is TRBV12-3 or TRBV12-4, the J gene TRBJ1-1, with 9 nucleotides matching TRBD1. This CDR3 comprises 14 residues. V shed 6 bases and J 1 base; nucleotides not matched to a gene: 3. CDR3 sequence: CASRVGQGNTEAFF. CDR3 bases: TGTGCCAGCAGGGTGGGACAGGGGAACACTGAAGCTTTCTTT.

The chain combines TRBV20-1 with TRBJ1-6, with no clear D. Trimming cost V 5 bases and J 7 bases, with 12 bases left between them. The CDR3 contains 13 residues. Germline CDR1 reads DFQATT; CDR2 reads SNEGSKA (reference sequence). The CDR3 reads CSADGRENSPLHF. In nucleotides, the CDR3 is TGCAGTGCTGATGGACGGGAAAATTCACCCCTCCACTTT.

At least ten counts were recorded for this clonotype. The chain couples TRBV5-1 to TRBJ2-7; D is possibly TRBD1 (6 bases). The germline CDR1 and CDR2 sequences are SGHRS and YFSETQ. There are 14 residues in the CDR3. V was pared by 4 bases and J by 5 bases, with 16 bases between. CDR3 sequence: CASSGGTGIDEQYF. Here the CDR3 DNA reads TGCGCCAGCAGCGGGGGTACAGGGATCGACGAGCAGTACTTC.

In its sample, this clonotype was seen many times. A read error may account for a junction end that differs from germline. In DNA form, the CDR3 reads TGTGCCAGCAGGGAAGGTGGGACTAGCTTCTTCGAGCAGTACTTC. The encoded protein is CASREGGTSFFEQYF. V usage is TRBV2 and J usage is TRBJ2-7, with 9 bases lining up with TRBD2. The length of the CDR3 is 15 residues. CDR1 is SNHLY and CDR2 is FYNNEI in the germline V gene.

This chain uses TRBV29-1 with TRBJ2-5; TRBD2 might be the D (5 bases). There are 12 residues in the CDR3. CDR1 is SQVTM, CDR2 ANQGSEA, per germline. The ends were cut back, 6 bases at V and 5 bases at J, with 13 bases in the middle. This CDR3 is CSVAYGGETQYF. DNA for the CDR3: TGCAGCGTAGCATATGGCGGGGAGACCCAGTACTTC.

This clonotype was counted between two and nine times. The genes are TRBV2 and TRBJ1-3; possibly TRBD1 for D (5 bases). This CDR3 is 15 amino acids long. V lost 6 bases and J lost 2, with 14 bases in between. The germline V gene encodes CDR1 SNHLY and CDR2 FYNNEI. CDR3 DNA sequence: TGTGCCAGCAGCCGGGACTTATTAACTGGAAACACCATATATTTT. Residues: CASSRDLLTGNTIYF.

The gene calls are TRBV10-3 and TRBJ1-5; D not certain. Germline loops: CDR1 ENHRY, CDR2 SYGVKD. The CDR3 is made up of 16 amino acids. Trimming took off 6 bases at V and 3 bases at J, with 18 bases between the two ends. The CDR3 nucleotides read TGTGCCATCAGCGGATCCGGGCTCATGATCAATCAGCCCCAGCATTTT. Protein: CAISGSGLMINQPQHF.

This chain joins TRBV11-2 and TRBJ1-6; no firm D call. Germline-derived CDR1 and CDR2 are SGHAT and FQNNGV. The CDR3 covers 16 residues. The V and J ends lost 3 bases and 7 bases respectively, with 16 bases between them. The CDR3 DNA sequence: TGTGCCAGCAGCTTCTACCCCGGACGGCCAAATTCACCCCTCCACTTT. As protein: CASSFYPGRPNSPLHF.

This chain uses TRBV20-1 with TRBJ1-2, with TRBD1 identical over 7 bases. Trimming removed 3 bases from V and 2 bases from J; junction bases left unmatched: 9. The CDR3 sequence is 15 residues long. The germline gives CDR1 DFQATT, CDR2 SNEGSKA (reference sequence). The CDR3 region has the DNA TGCAGTGCTAGGTCAAACACAGGGGACAACTATGGCTACACCTTC. Its protein is CSARSNTGDNYGYTF.

This chain uses TRBV29-1 with TRBJ2-7, with D maybe TRBD1 (6 bases). Per germline, CDR1 SQVTM and CDR2 ANQGSEA. The germline V and J ends were trimmed by 8 bases and 3 bases, with 11 bases remaining between them. The CDR3 covers 11 residues. CDR3: CSLDRDYEQYF. In DNA form, the CDR3 reads TGCAGCTTGGACAGAGACTACGAGCAGTACTTC.

The J gene is TRBJ2-7, the V gene TRBV24-1; D may be TRBD2 (5 bases). Deletions cut 4 bases from V and 2 bases from J, with 14 bases between. The CDR3 loop spans 15 amino acids. Germline CDR1 is KGHDR and CDR2 is SFDVKD. CDR3 sequence (DNA): TGTGCCACCAGTGACCAAGAGGACGGGACCTACGAGCAGTACTTC. Residues: CATSDQEDGTYEQYF.

The chain has TRBV20-1 and TRBJ2-2; possible D gene TRBD1, 5 bases. This CDR3 has 16 amino acids. Per germline, CDR1 DFQATT and CDR2 SNEGSKA (reference sequence). Trimming cost V 5 bases and J 3 bases, with 19 bases left between them. DNA of the CDR3: TGCAGTGCTGGGCTTTCCGGGCGCAGGGACACCGGGGAGCTGTTTTTT. It specifies CSAGLSGRRDTGELFF.

The V gene is TRBV20-1, the J gene TRBJ1-1; D is uncertain. Germline CDR1 DFQATT, CDR2 SNEGSKA (reference sequence). With 0 bases removed from V and 4 bases from J, the gap between germline ends came to 12 bases. This CDR3 comprises 14 residues. Here the CDR3 DNA reads TGCAGTGCTAGAGATCGGAGCGTGTCCACTGAAGCTTTCTTT. Protein sequence: CSARDRSVSTEAFF.

Many counts were recorded for this clonotype. The chain combines TRBV6-5 with TRBJ2-7, with 11 bases that match TRBD1. J was trimmed by 9 bases and V by 2 bases; bases with no gene match: 9. CDR1 and CDR2 from the germline V gene are MNHEY and SVGAGI. The CDR3 runs 15 residues. The CDR3 region is CASSYDRTGGLVQYF. CDR3 nucleotides: TGTGCCAGCAGTTACGACAGGACAGGGGGCTTGGTGCAGTACTTC.

This clonotype was detected a few times. The rearrangement joins TRBV12-3 or TRBV12-4 to TRBJ2-6; D may be TRBD1 (6 bases). V was shortened by 3 bases and J by 2 bases, with 8 bases between the two germline ends. The CDR3 is made up of 15 amino acids. Written as DNA, the CDR3 is TGTGCCAGCAGTTTCAAGGGGGCTGGGGCCAACGTCCTGACTTTC. It encodes CASSFKGAGANVLTF.

This clonotype was detected many times. The rearrangement joins TRBV6-4 to TRBJ1-6; D is unclear. The CDR3 is 13 residues long. Germline assignment: CDR1 MRHNA and CDR2 SNTAGT. V gave up 6 bases and J gave up 7 bases, with 10 bases separating them. The CDR3 region is CASSQETNSPLHF. DNA of the CDR3: TGTGCCAGCAGCCAGGAAACAAATTCACCCCTCCACTTT.

The chain uses TRBV20-1 and TRBJ1-6, with 7 bases fitting TRBD1. The V gene end was trimmed by 5 bases and the J gene end by 9 bases; junction bases not matched to a gene: 16. Germline CDR1 is DFQATT and CDR2 is SNEGSKA (reference sequence). The CDR3 is made up of 16 amino acids. CDR3 sequence reads: CSASNERQGVSSPLHF. CDR3 nucleotides: TGCAGTGCTTCAAATGAAAGACAGGGCGTTAGTTCACCCCTCCACTTT.

The sample holds one count of this clonotype. The germline gene is not matched at one end of the junction; a read error may be the cause. This chain uses TRBV7-8 with TRBJ2-2, with 7 bases lining up with TRBD1. The CDR3 has 12 residues. Germline lookup yields CDR1 SGHVS and CDR2 FQNEAQ. The CDR3 loop reads CASSSETGELSF. CDR3 coding DNA: TGTGCCAGCAGCTCGGAAACAGGGGAGCTGTCTTTT.